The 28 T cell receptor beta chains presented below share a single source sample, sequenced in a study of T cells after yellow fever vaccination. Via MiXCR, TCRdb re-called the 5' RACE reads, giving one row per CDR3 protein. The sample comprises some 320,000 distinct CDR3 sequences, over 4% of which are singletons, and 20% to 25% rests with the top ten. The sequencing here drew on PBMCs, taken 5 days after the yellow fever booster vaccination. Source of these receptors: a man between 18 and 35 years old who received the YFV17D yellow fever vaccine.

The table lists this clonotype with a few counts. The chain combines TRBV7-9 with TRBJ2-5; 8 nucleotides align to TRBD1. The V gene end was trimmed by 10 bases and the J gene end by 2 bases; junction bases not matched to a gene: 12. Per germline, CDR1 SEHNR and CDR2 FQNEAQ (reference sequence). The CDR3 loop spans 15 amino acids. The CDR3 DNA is TGTGCCACCTGCCCGGGACAGGCCGTTCAAGAGACCCAGTACTTC. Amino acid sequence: CATCPGQAVQETQYF.

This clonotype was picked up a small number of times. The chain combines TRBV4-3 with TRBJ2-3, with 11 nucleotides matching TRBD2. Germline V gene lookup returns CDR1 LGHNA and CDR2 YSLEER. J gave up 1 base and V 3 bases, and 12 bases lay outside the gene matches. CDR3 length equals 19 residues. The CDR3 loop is CASSQGGTPGLAGTDTQYF. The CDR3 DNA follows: TGCGCCAGCAGCCAGGGAGGGACCCCGGGACTAGCGGGCACAGATACGCAGTATTTT.

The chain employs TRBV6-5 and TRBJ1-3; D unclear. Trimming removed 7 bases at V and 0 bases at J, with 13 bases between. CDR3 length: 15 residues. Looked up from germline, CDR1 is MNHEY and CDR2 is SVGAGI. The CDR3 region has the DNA TGTGCCAGCACCCTCCGGGCGAGCTCTGGAAACACCATATATTTT. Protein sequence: CASTLRASSGNTIYF.

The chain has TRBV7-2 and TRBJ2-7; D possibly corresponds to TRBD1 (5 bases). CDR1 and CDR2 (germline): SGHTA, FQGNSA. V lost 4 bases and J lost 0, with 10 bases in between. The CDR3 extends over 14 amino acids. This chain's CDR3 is CASSSPGISYEQYV. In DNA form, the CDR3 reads TGTGCCAGCAGCTCTCCAGGGATCTCCTACGAGCAGTACGTC.

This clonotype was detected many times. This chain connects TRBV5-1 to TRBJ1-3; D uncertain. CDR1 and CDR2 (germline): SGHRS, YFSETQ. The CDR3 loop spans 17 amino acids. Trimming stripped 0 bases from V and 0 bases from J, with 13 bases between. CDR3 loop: CASSLDAWDLSGNTIYF. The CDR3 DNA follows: TGCGCCAGCAGCTTGGACGCGTGGGATCTCTCTGGAAACACCATATATTTT.

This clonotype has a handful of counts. CDR3 amino acids: CATSEGQNTEAFF. CDR3 sequence (DNA): TGTGCCACCAGTGAGGGCCAAAACACTGAAGCTTTCTTT. This chain joins TRBV24-1 and TRBJ1-1; no definite D call. The germline V gene has CDR1 KGHDR and CDR2 SFDVKD. V lost 4 bases and J lost 2, with 7 bases in between. The CDR3 runs to 13 residues.

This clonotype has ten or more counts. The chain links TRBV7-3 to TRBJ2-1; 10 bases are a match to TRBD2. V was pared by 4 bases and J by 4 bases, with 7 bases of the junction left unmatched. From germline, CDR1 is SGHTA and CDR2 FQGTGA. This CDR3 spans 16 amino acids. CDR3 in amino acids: CASSSTRAGGYNEQFF. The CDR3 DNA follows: TGTGCCAGCAGCTCTACTAGAGCGGGGGGGTACAATGAGCAGTTCTTC.

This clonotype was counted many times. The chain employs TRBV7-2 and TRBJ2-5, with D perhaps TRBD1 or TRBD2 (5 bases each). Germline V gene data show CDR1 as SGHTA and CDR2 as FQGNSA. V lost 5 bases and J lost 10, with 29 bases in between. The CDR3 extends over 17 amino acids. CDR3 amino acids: CASSPYGGVQVPWGQYF. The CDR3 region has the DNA TGTGCCAGCAGCCCATATGGGGGAGTACAGGTGCCTTGGGGCCAGTACTTC.

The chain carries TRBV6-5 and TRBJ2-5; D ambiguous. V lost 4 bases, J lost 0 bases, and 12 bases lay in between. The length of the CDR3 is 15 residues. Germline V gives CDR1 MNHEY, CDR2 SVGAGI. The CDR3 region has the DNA TGTGCCAGCAGTTCCCTTGGTACAGACCAAGAGACCCAGTACTTC. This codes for CASSSLGTDQETQYF.

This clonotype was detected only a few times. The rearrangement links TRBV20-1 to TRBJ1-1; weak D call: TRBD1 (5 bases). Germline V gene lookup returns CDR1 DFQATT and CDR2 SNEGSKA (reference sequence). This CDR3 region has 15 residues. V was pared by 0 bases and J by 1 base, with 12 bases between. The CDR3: CSARDEGRGNTEAFF. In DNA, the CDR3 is TGCAGTGCTAGAGATGAGGGTAGGGGGAACACTGAAGCTTTCTTT.

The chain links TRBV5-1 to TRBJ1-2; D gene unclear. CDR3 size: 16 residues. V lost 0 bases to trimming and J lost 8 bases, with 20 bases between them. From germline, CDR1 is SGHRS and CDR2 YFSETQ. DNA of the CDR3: TGCGCCAGCAGCTTGGAGAGCTGGACGGTCCCTAAAGGCTACACCTTC. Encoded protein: CASSLESWTVPKGYTF.

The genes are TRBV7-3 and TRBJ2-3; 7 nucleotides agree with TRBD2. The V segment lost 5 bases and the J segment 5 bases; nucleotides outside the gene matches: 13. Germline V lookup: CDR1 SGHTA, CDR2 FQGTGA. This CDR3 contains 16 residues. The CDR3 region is CASSPGTTPFGDTQYF. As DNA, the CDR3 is TGTGCCAGCAGCCCCGGGACTACCCCCTTCGGAGATACGCAGTATTTT.

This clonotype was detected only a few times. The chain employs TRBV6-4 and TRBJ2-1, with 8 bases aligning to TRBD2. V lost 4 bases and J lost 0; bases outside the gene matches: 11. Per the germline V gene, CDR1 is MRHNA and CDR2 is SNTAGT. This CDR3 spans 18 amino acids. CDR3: CASSALAGGLSSYNEQFF. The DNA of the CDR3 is TGTGCCAGCAGTGCTCTCGCGGGGGGACTGAGCTCCTACAATGAGCAGTTCTTC.

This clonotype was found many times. CDR3 residues: CASSFWTNEQFF. CDR3 coding DNA: TGTGCCAGCAGCTTTTGGACCAATGAGCAGTTCTTC. This chain joins TRBV7-9 and TRBJ2-1, with D uncertain. Germline CDR1 SEHNR, CDR2 FQNEAQ (reference sequence). The germline V and J ends were trimmed by 3 bases and 6 bases, with 6 bases remaining between them. This CDR3 is 12 amino acids long.

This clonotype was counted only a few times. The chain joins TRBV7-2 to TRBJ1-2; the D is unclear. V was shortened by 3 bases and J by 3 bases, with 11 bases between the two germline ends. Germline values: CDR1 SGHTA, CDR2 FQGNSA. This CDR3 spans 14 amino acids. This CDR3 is CASSFLGKDYGYTF. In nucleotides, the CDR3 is TGTGCCAGCAGCTTCCTGGGGAAGGACTATGGCTACACCTTC.

The DNA of the CDR3 is TGCAGTGCTAGTCTCGGGACAGGGAGTAATGAGCAGTTCTTC. Its protein is CSASLGTGSNEQFF. The chain recombines TRBV20-1 with TRBJ2-1, with TRBD1 matching over 9 bases. Germline CDR1 reads DFQATT; CDR2 reads SNEGSKA (reference sequence). The V gene end was trimmed by 3 bases and the J gene end by 7 bases; junction bases not matched to a gene: 7. The CDR3 spans 14 residues.

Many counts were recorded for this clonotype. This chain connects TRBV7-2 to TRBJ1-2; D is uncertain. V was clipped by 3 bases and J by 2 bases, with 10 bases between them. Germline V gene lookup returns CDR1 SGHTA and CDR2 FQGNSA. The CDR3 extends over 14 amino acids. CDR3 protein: CASSFPRPNYGYTF. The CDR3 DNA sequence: TGTGCCAGCAGCTTCCCCCGCCCCAACTATGGCTACACCTTC.

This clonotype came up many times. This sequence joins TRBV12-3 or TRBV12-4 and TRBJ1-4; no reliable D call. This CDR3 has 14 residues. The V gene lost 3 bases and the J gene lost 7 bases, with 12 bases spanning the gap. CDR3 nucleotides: TGTGCCAGCAGTTTTGTGGGGATGGCTGAAAAACTGTTTTTT. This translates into CASSFVGMAEKLFF.

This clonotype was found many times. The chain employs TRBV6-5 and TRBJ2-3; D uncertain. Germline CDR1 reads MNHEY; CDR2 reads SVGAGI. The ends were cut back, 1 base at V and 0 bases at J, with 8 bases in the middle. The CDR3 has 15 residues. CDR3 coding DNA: TGTGCCAGCAGTTACTACAGCTCTAGCACAGATACGCAGTATTTT. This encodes CASSYYSSSTDTQYF.

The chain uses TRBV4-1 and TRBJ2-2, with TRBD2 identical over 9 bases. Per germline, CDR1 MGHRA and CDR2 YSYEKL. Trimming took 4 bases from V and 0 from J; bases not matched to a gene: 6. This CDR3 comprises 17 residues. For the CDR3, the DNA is TGCGCCAGCAGCCTTTCTAGCGGGGCGCCGAACACCGGGGAGCTGTTTTTT. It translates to CASSLSSGAPNTGELFF.

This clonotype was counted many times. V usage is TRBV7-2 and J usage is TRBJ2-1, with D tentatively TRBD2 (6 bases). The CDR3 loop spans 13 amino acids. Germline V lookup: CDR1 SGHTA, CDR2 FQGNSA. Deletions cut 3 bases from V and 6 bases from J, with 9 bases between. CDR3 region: CASSFTTSNEQFF. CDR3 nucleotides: TGTGCCAGCAGCTTCACGACTAGCAATGAGCAGTTCTTC. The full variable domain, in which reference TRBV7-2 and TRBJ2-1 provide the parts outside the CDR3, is GAGVSQSPSNKVTEKGKDVELRCDPISGHTALYWYRQSLGQGLEFLIYFQGNSAPDKSGLPSDRFSAERTGGSVSTLTIQRTQQEDSAVYLCASSFTTSNEQFFGPGTRLTVL.

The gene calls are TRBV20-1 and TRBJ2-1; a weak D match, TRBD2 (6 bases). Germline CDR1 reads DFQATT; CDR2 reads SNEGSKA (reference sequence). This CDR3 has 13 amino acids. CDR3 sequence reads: CRLGGSSYNEQFF. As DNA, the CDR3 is TGCAGGTTAGGAGGGAGCTCCTACAATGAGCAGTTCTTC.

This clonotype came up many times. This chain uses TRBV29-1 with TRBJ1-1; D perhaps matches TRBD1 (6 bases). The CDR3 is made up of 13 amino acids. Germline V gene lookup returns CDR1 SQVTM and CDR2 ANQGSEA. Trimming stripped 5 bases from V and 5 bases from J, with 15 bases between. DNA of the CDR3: TGCAGCGTTCTTGGGGGCAGAGGAACTGAAGCTTTCTTT. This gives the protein CSVLGGRGTEAFF.

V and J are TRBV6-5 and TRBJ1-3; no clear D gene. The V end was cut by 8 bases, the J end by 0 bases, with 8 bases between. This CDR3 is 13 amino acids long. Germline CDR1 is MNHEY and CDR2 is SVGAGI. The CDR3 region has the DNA TGTGCCAGCGCTCAGGTCTCTGGAAACACCATATATTTT. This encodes CASAQVSGNTIYF.

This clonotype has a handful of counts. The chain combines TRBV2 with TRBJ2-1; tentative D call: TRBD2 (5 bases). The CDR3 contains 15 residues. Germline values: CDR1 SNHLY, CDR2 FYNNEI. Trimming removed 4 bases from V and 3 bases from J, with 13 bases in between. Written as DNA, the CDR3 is TGTGCCAGCAGTGGGCGCCTAACTAGCTACAATGAGCAGTTCTTC. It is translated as CASSGRLTSYNEQFF.

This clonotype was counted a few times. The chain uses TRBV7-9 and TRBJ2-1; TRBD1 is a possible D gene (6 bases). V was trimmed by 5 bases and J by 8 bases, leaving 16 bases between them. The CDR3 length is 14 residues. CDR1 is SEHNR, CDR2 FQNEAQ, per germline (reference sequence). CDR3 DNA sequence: TGTGCCAGCAGCCTTCTAGGGGGATTTGATGAGCAGTTCTTC. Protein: CASSLLGGFDEQFF.

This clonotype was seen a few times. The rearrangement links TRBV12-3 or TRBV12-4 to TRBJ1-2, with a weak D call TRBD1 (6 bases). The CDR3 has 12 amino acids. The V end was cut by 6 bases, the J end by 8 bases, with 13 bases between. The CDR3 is CASSPQGTGYTF. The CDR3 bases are TGTGCCAGCAGCCCACAGGGAACGGGCTACACCTTC.

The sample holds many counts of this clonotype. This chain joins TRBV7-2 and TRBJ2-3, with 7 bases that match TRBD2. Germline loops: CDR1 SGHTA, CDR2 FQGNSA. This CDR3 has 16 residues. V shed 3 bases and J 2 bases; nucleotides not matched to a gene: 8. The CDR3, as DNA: TGTGCCAGCAGCTTTACTGGGGGGGGATACACAGATACGCAGTATTTT. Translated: CASSFTGGGYTDTQYF.